The 19 T cell receptor beta chains in this list originate from one sample, sequenced in a study of CD8 T cells in Susac syndrome. A quantity of about 0.45 to 1 ug RNA underwent reverse transcription using random hexamers. TCRdb itself ran the immunoSEQ multiplex PCR reads through MiXCR, one entry per CDR3 protein. The repertoire includes 150,000 to 200,000 distinct CDR3 sequences, approximately 93% of them detected once, and about 0.089% sits in the top ten. The sequenced material came from CD4+ T cells from PBMCs. Receptors originate from a human donor with multiple sclerosis.

J is TRBJ2-2 and V is TRBV30, with D possibly being TRBD1 (5 bases). Germline CDR1 is GTSNPN and CDR2 is SVGIG (reference sequence). The CDR3 is 15 residues long. The ends were cut back, 5 bases at V and 4 bases at J, with 17 bases in the middle. The CDR3: CAWGTGNPLTGELFF. The CDR3 DNA follows: TGTGCCTGGGGAACAGGCAACCCTCTCACCGGGGAGCTGTTTTTT.

This clonotype was counted a single time. The chain employs TRBV12-3 or TRBV12-4 and TRBJ1-4, with TRBD1 matching over 7 bases. This CDR3 region has 15 residues. The J segment lost 0 bases and the V segment lost 6 bases, leaving 4 bases of the junction unmatched. The chain's CDR3 is CASSRGQSTNEKLFF. The CDR3 DNA is TGTGCCAGCAGCCGGGGACAGTCAACTAATGAAAAACTGTTTTTT.

This chain links TRBV12-3 or TRBV12-4 with TRBJ1-2; D remains ambiguous. There are 13 residues in the CDR3. Trimming shortened V by 5 bases and J by 7 bases, and 14 bases separated the two germline ends. The CDR3 here is CASSPRTEGGYTF. For the CDR3, the DNA is TGTGCCAGCAGTCCGAGGACGGAGGGTGGCTACACCTTC.

The chain employs TRBV20-1 and TRBJ2-5; D remains ambiguous. Per germline, CDR1 DFQATT and CDR2 SNEGSKA (reference sequence). Trimming removed 6 bases from V and 5 bases from J, with 16 bases in between. The CDR3 is 13 amino acids. CDR3 bases: TGCAGTGCACAGAAACGGCAGATTGAGACCCAGTACTTC. Amino acids: CSAQKRQIETQYF.

This clonotype appeared a single time. The chain couples TRBV5-1 to TRBJ1-4; D is possibly TRBD1 (6 bases). From germline, CDR1 is SGHRS and CDR2 YFSETQ. V was cut by 1 base and J by 2 bases, with 9 bases left in between. The CDR3 contains 15 residues. CDR3 DNA: TGCGCCAGCAGCTTGCAGGGGAGGACTAATGAAAAACTGTTTTTT. Translated, it gives CASSLQGRTNEKLFF.

The chain combines TRBV6-2 or TRBV6-3 with TRBJ2-7, with unresolved D. V lost 5 bases, J lost 7 bases, and 9 bases lay in between. This CDR3 is built from 11 residues. CDR1 and CDR2 from the germline V gene are MNHEY and SVGEGT. CDR3 loop: CASSDRREQYF. The CDR3 DNA sequence: TGTGCCAGCAGTGATCGACGGGAGCAGTACTTC.

The chain has TRBV25-1 and TRBJ1-5; 7 bases fit TRBD1. CDR1 and CDR2 from the germline V gene are MGHDK and SYGVNS. This CDR3 contains 14 residues. V shed 9 bases and J 7 bases; nucleotides not matched to a gene: 12. CDR3 nucleotide sequence: TGTGCCAGGACTAGGGACAGACGGGGCCAGCCCCAGCATTTT. Translation gives CARTRDRRGQPQHF.

J is TRBJ1-1 and V is TRBV18; D may be TRBD1 (6 bases). From germline, CDR1 is KGHSH and CDR2 LQKENI. This CDR3 is built from 13 residues. V was cut by 10 bases and J by 2 bases, with 14 bases left in between. CDR3 bases: TGTGCCATCAAGGCAGGGGAAAACACTGAAGCTTTCTTT. Residues: CAIKAGENTEAFF.

The chain joins TRBV5-1 to TRBJ2-5; D could derive from TRBD1 or TRBD2 (6 bases each). V was trimmed by 0 bases and J by 5 bases, leaving 11 bases between them. Germline-derived CDR1 and CDR2 are SGHRS and YFSETQ. This CDR3 comprises 14 residues. The CDR3 loop is CASSLVTGAETQYF. CDR3 coding DNA: TGCGCCAGCAGCTTGGTCACGGGGGCGGAGACCCAGTACTTC.

V gene TRBV20-1 combines with J gene TRBJ1-2; D gene unclear. Germline V CDR1 and CDR2: DFQATT, SNEGSKA (reference sequence). This CDR3 region has 13 residues. V lost 6 bases to trimming and J lost 4 bases, with 15 bases between them. The CDR3 DNA follows: TGCAGTGCGTTGAGGTTCTTAACCTATGGCTACACCTTC. This encodes CSALRFLTYGYTF.

This clonotype was seen only once. V gene TRBV24-1 combines with J gene TRBJ1-1; a possible D gene is TRBD1 (6 bases). The V end lost 2 bases, the J end lost 10 bases, and 13 bases lay between the germline ends. The CDR3 sequence is 13 residues long. Germline V lookup: CDR1 KGHDR, CDR2 SFDVKD. The CDR3 DNA sequence: TGTGCCACCAGTGATTCGGCAGGGGAGCGAGCTTTCTTT. Protein: CATSDSAGERAFF.

The V and J genes are TRBV24-1 and TRBJ1-1; D gene unclear. The V and J ends lost 9 bases and 0 bases respectively, with 10 bases between them. Per germline, CDR1 KGHDR and CDR2 SFDVKD. This CDR3 contains 13 residues. The chain's CDR3 is CATSDRLNTEAFF. In nucleotides, the CDR3 is TGTGCCACCTCGGACCGATTGAACACTGAAGCTTTCTTT.

This clonotype was observed a handful of times. The rearrangement uses TRBV14 and TRBJ2-7, with no clear D. Trimming removed 3 bases at V and 4 bases at J, with 7 bases between. CDR3 size: 12 residues. Per germline, CDR1 SGHDN and CDR2 FVKESK. The CDR3 protein is CASSQAGYEQYF. The DNA of the CDR3 is TGTGCCAGCAGCCAGGCTGGTTACGAGCAGTACTTC.

This chain connects TRBV21-1 to TRBJ2-2. TRBV21-1 is noted as a pseudogene. This CDR3 spans 16 amino acids. The CDR3 region has the DNA TGTGCCAGCAGCAAAAGAATGCCAGGCGGTTCCGGGGAGCTGTTTTTT. Translation: CASSKRMPGGSGELFF.

The CDR3 DNA reads as TGTGCCGGCAACAACTTCAGGGGGCGAGGAGGAAACACCATATATTTT. Translated: CAGNNFRGRGGNTIYF. This chain links TRBV30 with TRBJ1-3, with 8 bases that match TRBD1. Germline lookup yields CDR1 GTSNPN and CDR2 SVGIG (reference sequence). J gave up 4 bases and V 8 bases, and 16 bases lay outside the gene matches. CDR3 size: 16 residues.

This chain links TRBV3-1 with TRBJ2-2; maybe TRBD1 (5 bases). Per germline, CDR1 LGHDT and CDR2 YNNKEL (reference sequence). The CDR3 length is 18 residues. Trimming removed 3 bases at V and 4 bases at J, with 21 bases between. This CDR3 reads CASSHPDTTMTLTGELFF. For the CDR3, the DNA is TGTGCCAGCAGCCATCCGGACACCACCATGACACTCACCGGGGAGCTGTTTTTT.

The chain joins TRBV7-2 to TRBJ2-7; the D gene is possibly TRBD1 (6 bases). The CDR3 extends over 15 amino acids. Germline assignment: CDR1 SGHTA and CDR2 FQGNSA. Between the trimmed V and J ends, which lost 3 bases and 5 bases, there was a span of 17 bases. CDR3 coding DNA: TGTGCCAGCAGCTTGGCCACAGGGTTATGGAACGAGCAGTACTTC. Translation gives CASSLATGLWNEQYF. The complete variable domain, with remaining parts taken from reference TRBV7-2 and TRBJ2-7, reads GAGVSQSPSNKVTEKGKDVELRCDPISGHTALYWYRQSLGQGLEFLIYFQGNSAPDKSGLPSDRFSAERTGGSVSTLTIQRTQQEDSAVYLCASSLATGLWNEQYFGPGTRLTVT.

CDR3 coding DNA: TGTGCCAGCACCGGACTAGCGGGAGGATTCAATGAGCAGTTCTTC. As protein: CASTGLAGGFNEQFF. The genes are TRBV27 and TRBJ2-1; TRBD2 matches at 14 bases. The CDR3 loop spans 15 amino acids. The trim removed 7 bases at V and 6 bases at J, leaving 5 bases unmatched. Germline V gene sequence: CDR1 MNHEY, CDR2 SMNVEV (reference sequence).

The J gene is TRBJ2-1, the V gene TRBV5-1, with 13 bases identical to TRBD2. The germline CDR1 and CDR2 sequences are SGHRS and YFSETQ. The CDR3 extends over 16 amino acids. With V trimmed by 1 base and J by 9 bases, 7 bases remained unmatched. The CDR3 loop is CASSLTGLAGEGEQFF. The CDR3 DNA follows: TGCGCCAGCAGCTTGACCGGACTAGCGGGAGAGGGTGAGCAGTTCTTC.